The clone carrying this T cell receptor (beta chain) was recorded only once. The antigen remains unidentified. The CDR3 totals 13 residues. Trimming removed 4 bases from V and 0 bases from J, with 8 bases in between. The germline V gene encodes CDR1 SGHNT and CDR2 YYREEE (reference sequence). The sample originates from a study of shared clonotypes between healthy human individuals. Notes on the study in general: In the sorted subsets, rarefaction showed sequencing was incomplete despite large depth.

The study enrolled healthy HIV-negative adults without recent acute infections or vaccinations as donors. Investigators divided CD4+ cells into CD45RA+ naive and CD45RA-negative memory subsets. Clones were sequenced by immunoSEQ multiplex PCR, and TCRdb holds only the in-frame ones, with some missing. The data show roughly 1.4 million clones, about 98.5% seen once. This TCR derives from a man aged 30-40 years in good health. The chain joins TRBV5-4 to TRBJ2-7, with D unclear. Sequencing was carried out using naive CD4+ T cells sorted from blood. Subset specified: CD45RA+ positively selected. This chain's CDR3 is CASSPHVSYEQYF. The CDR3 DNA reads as TGTGCCAGCAGCCCGCACGTCTCCTACGAGCAGTACTTC.